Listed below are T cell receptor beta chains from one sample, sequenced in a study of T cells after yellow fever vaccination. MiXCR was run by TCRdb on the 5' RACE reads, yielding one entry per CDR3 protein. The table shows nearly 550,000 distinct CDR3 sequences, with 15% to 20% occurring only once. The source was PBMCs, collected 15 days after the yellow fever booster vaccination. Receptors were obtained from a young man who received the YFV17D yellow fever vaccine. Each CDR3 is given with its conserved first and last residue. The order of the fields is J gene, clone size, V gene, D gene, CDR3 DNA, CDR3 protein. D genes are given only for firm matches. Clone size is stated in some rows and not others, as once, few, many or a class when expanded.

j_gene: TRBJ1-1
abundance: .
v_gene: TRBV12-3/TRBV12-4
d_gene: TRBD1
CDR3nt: TGTGCCAGCAGGTACCCAGGGGGCGAGAGCACTGAAGCTTTCTTT
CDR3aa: CASRYPGGESTEAFF

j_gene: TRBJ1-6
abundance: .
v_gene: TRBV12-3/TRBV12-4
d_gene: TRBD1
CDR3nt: TGTGCCAGCAGTGTCGACAGGGAGTCACCCCTCCACTTT
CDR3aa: CASSVDRESPLHF

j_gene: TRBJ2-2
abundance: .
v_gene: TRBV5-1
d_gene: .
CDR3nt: TGCGCCAGCAGCTTGGGGGGGATAAACACCGGGGAGCTGTTTTTT
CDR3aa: CASSLGGINTGELFF

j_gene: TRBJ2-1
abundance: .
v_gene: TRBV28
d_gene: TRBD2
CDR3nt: TGTGCCAGCAGTCTCGTAGCGGGAGGGGAGCAGTTCTTC
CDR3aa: CASSLVAGGEQFF

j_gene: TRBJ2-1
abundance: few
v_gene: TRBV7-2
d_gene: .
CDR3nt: TGTGCCAGCAGCTTATCCGTTGGTGAGCGGAATGAGCAGTTCTTC
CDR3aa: CASSLSVGERNEQFF

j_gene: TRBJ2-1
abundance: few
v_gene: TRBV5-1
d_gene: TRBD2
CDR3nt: TGCGCCAGCAGCTTGGGACTAGCGGATAAGCAGTTCTTC
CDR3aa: CASSLGLADKQFF

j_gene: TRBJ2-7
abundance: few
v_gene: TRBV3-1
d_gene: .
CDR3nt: TGTGCCAGCAGCCAAGCGGGGCGCAGGGAAATCAACCCCTACGAGCAGTACTTC
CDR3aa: CASSQAGRREINPYEQYF

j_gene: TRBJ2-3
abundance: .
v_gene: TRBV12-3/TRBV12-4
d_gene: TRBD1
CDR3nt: TGTGCCAGCAGCTACAGGGGAAGCACAGATACGCAGTATTTT
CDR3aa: CASSYRGSTDTQYF

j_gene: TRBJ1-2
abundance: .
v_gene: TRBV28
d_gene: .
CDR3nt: TGTGCCAGCAGTTTTAGGGGTGGCTACACCTTC
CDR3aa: CASSFRGGYTF

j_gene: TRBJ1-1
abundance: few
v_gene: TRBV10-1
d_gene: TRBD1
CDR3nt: TGCGCCAGCAGTGCTCAGACAGGGATGAACACTGAAGCTTTCTTT
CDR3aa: CASSAQTGMNTEAFF

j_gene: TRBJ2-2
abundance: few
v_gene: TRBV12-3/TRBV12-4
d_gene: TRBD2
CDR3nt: TGTGCCAGCAGTTTCGAGCGGGGCCCCACCGGGGAGCTGTTTTTT
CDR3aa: CASSFERGPTGELFF

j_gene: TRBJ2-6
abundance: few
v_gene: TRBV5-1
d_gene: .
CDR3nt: TGCGCCAGCAGCAGTGGACTGACGAGCTCTGGGGCCAACGTCCTGACTTTC
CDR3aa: CASSSGLTSSGANVLTF

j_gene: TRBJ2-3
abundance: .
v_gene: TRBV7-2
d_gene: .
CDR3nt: TGTGCCAGCAGCTTAGGCGTGCCAGATACGCAGTATTTT
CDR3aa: CASSLGVPDTQYF

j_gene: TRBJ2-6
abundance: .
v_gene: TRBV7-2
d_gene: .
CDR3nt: TGTGCCAGCAGCTTAGACAGGCTCAGCTCTGGGGCCAACGTCCTGACTTTC
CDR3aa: CASSLDRLSSGANVLTF

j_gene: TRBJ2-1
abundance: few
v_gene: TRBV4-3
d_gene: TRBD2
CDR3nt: TGCGCCAGCAGCCAAGAGGGGACTAGCGGCCTCAATGAGCAGTTCTTC
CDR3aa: CASSQEGTSGLNEQFF

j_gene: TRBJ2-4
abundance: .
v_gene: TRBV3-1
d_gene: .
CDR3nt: TGTGCCAGCAGCCAAGTGCAGAGAGCCAAAAACATTCAGTACTTC
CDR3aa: CASSQVQRAKNIQYF

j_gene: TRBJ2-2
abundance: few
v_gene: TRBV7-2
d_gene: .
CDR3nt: TGTGCCAGCAGCTTATCCCAGGGTAGGGAGCTGTTTTTT
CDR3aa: CASSLSQGRELFF

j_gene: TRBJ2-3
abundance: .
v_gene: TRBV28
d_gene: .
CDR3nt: TGTGCCAGCACGGGGGACACAGATACGCAGTATTTT
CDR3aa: CASTGDTDTQYF

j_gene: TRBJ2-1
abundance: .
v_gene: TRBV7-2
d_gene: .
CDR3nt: TGTGCCACCCCCGCAGGGACGAGCTCCTACAATGAGCAGTTCTTC
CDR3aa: CATPAGTSSYNEQFF